Listed below are T cell receptor beta chains from one sample, sequenced in a study of cytomegalovirus exposure and HLA in healthy donors. Some clones are missing from TCRdb's copy, which holds only in-frame ones; the method was immunoSEQ multiplex PCR. This sample yields around 130,000 clones, of which approximately 68% are seen a single time; 1.6% belongs to the top ten. Material: PBMCs. These TCRs come from a man aged 25 to 40 in good health and CMV-seropositive. Both conserved end residues are part of each CDR3.

j_call: TRBJ2-7; v_call: TRBV28; cdr3_aa: CASSFYLRDKNEQYF
j_call: TRBJ2-7; v_call: TRBV5-1; cdr3_aa: CASSVEGFYREPSYEQYF
j_call: TRBJ2-3; v_call: TRBV5-1; cdr3_aa: CASSLVVTSGRYDIRPQYF
j_call: TRBJ1-3; v_call: TRBV11-2; cdr3_aa: CASSLDRGGNTIYF
j_call: TRBJ2-3; v_call: TRBV5-6; cdr3_aa: CASSLGVAVSTDTQYF
j_call: TRBJ2-3; v_call: TRBV11-2; cdr3_aa: CASSLDIVAVDTQYF
j_call: TRBJ1-2; v_call: TRBV5-1; cdr3_aa: CASSFSTGSLGYTF
j_call: TRBJ2-1; v_call: TRBV4-1; cdr3_aa: CASSQVGSPENEQFF
j_call: TRBJ1-5; v_call: TRBV5-8; cdr3_aa: CASSRDRNQPQHF
j_call: TRBJ2-2; v_call: TRBV10-2; cdr3_aa: CASKATNTGELFF
j_call: TRBJ1-5; v_call: TRBV9; cdr3_aa: CASSVSWGDQPQHF